Listed here are 28 T cell receptor beta chains from one sample, sequenced in a study of control samples from healthy donors and cancer patients. This table comes from immunoSEQ multiplex PCR, and its TCRdb copy is limited to in-frame clones, with some not included. The sample lists under 150,000 clones, approximately 90% occurring once. Material: blood. Receptors originate from a man in his forties in good health.

The rearrangement joins TRBV5-6 to TRBJ1-6; perhaps TRBD1 as D (5 bases). CDR1 SGHDT and CDR2 YYEEEE come from the germline V gene. V dropped 0 bases and J dropped 10 bases, with 11 bases sitting between them. The CDR3 has 14 residues. This CDR3 is CASSLGRRDSPLHF. As DNA, the CDR3 is TGTGCCAGCAGCTTGGGGAGGAGGGACTCACCCCTCCACTTT.

The chain joins TRBV19 to TRBJ2-5; the D gene is possibly TRBD2 (6 bases). The germline CDR1 and CDR2 sequences are LNHDA and SQIVND (reference sequence). V was pared by 6 bases and J by 4 bases, with 18 bases between. CDR3 length: 15 residues. As DNA, the CDR3 is TGTGCCAGTAGAAGGAGGGGTCCCGACATAGAGACCCAGTACTTC. It translates to CASRRRGPDIETQYF.

The CDR3 sequence: CASSHGTFTDTQYF. The DNA of the CDR3 is TGTGCCAGCAGCCATGGCACTTTCACAGATACGCAGTATTTT. The rearrangement links TRBV3-1 (or the pseudogene TRBV3-2) to TRBJ2-3; unclear D gene. The CDR3 runs 14 residues. The germline gives CDR1 LGHDT, CDR2 YNNKEL (reference sequence). V lost 3 bases, J lost 2 bases, and 9 bases lay in between.

This rearrangement joins TRBV7-9 to TRBJ2-3; TRBD2 is a possible D gene (5 bases). With 4 bases removed from V and 2 bases from J, the gap between germline ends came to 10 bases. The CDR3 covers 14 residues. CDR1 SEHNR and CDR2 FQNEAQ come from the germline V gene (reference sequence). CDR3 in DNA: TGTGCCAGCAGCTCTGGACTTCCCACAGATACGCAGTATTTT. It specifies CASSSGLPTDTQYF.

V usage is TRBV3-1 (or the pseudogene TRBV3-2) and J usage is TRBJ1-4; D unclear. The germline CDR1 and CDR2 sequences are LGHDT and YNNKEL (reference sequence). This CDR3 has 18 amino acids. V gave up 1 base and J gave up 2 bases, with 17 bases separating them. The CDR3 DNA reads TGTGCCAGCAGCCAAGTTAGCAGCCTTCCGAGGACTAATGAAAAACTGTTTTTT. The encoded protein is CASSQVSSLPRTNEKLFF.

The chain has TRBV4-1 and TRBJ2-7; 10 bases agree with TRBD2. This CDR3 contains 16 residues. J was trimmed by 0 bases and V by 1 base; bases with no gene match: 3. Germline CDR1 MGHRA, CDR2 YSYEKL. CDR3 DNA: TGCGCCAGCAGCCAAGTAGCGGGGGGTAACTCCTACGAGCAGTACTTC. Its translation is CASSQVAGGNSYEQYF.

The rearrangement joins TRBV24-1 to TRBJ2-3; a possible D gene is TRBD1 (6 bases). Germline V gene data show CDR1 as KGHDR and CDR2 as SFDVKD. This CDR3 has 15 residues. V lost 2 bases, J lost 1 base, and 9 bases lay in between. The CDR3 DNA reads TGTGCCACCAGTGATTGGGACACTCGCACAGATACGCAGTATTTT. Its translation: CATSDWDTRTDTQYF.

The genes are TRBV27 and TRBJ1-1; maybe TRBD1 (5 bases). The V gene's germline CDR1 is MNHEY and CDR2 SMNVEV (reference sequence). Between the trimmed V and J ends, which lost 6 bases and 4 bases, there was a span of 12 bases. The CDR3 extends over 13 amino acids. The CDR3 spells CASSPGHLTEAFF. The CDR3 bases are TGTGCCAGCAGCCCCGGACACCTCACTGAAGCTTTCTTT.

The CDR3 loop reads CSASGPNNQPQHF. CDR3 DNA sequence: TGCAGTGCTAGTGGTCCGAACAATCAGCCCCAGCATTTT. V and J are TRBV20-1 and TRBJ1-5; D gene unclear. The CDR3 runs 13 residues. Germline V gene sequence: CDR1 DFQATT, CDR2 SNEGSKA (reference sequence). The V end was cut by 3 bases, the J end by 3 bases, with 9 bases between.

This chain joins TRBV4-2 and TRBJ1-2; no clear D gene. This CDR3 is built from 15 residues. The germline gives CDR1 LGHNA, CDR2 YNFKEQ. V dropped 1 base and J dropped 0 bases, with 9 bases sitting between them. The CDR3 DNA follows: TGTGCCAGCAGCCAAGTTATAGCAGCTAACTATGGCTACACCTTC. Amino acids: CASSQVIAANYGYTF.

This chain connects TRBV10-3 to TRBJ2-1; D might be TRBD1 or TRBD2, each matching 6 bases. The germline CDR1 and CDR2 sequences are ENHRY and SYGVKD. Deletions cut 7 bases from V and 6 bases from J, with 10 bases between. CDR3 size: 12 residues. The CDR3 nucleotides are TGTGCCATCACCGGGGGCCGCAATGAGCAGTTCTTC. Translation: CAITGGRNEQFF.

V gene TRBV7-8 combines with J gene TRBJ2-2; D gene uncertain. The germline gives CDR1 SGHVS, CDR2 FQNEAQ. V lost 3 bases to trimming and J lost 4 bases, with 6 bases between them. This CDR3 has 13 residues. The CDR3 nucleotides are TGTGCCAGCAGCTTCTCTAGCACCGGGGAGCTGTTTTTT. Its translation: CASSFSSTGELFF.

The count of this clone is one. The V and J genes are TRBV29-1 and TRBJ1-1, with 7 bases fitting TRBD1. J gave up 3 bases and V 7 bases, and 5 bases lay outside the gene matches. Germline V lookup: CDR1 SQVTM, CDR2 ANQGSEA. The CDR3 totals 12 residues. The chain's CDR3 is CSARDSDTEAFF. CDR3 sequence (DNA): TGCAGCGCCCGGGACAGCGACACTGAAGCTTTCTTT.

A word on this clone: Germline is not matched at one junction end, which may reflect a read error. The V and J genes are TRBV4-2 and TRBJ1-4, with D uncertain. The length of the CDR3 is 14 residues. CDR1 is LGHNA and CDR2 is YNFKEQ in the germline V gene. The CDR3 region is CASSQEHPSEELFF. DNA of the CDR3: TGTGCCAGCAGCCAAGAGCATCCCAGTGAAGAACTGTTTTTT.

Worth noting for this clone: This CDR3 is also generated by other DNA sequences in the sample. The chain links TRBV6-5 to TRBJ2-5, with 7 bases fitting TRBD1. After removal of 7 bases from V and 4 bases from J, the junction contained 6 bases not matched to a gene. CDR1 and CDR2 from the germline V gene are MNHEY and SVGAGI. The CDR3 length is 13 residues. CDR3 nucleotide sequence: TGTGCCAGCATCCGACAGGGTGGAGAGACCCAGTACTTC. This encodes CASIRQGGETQYF.

The V and J genes are TRBV5-1 and TRBJ1-2; 10 nucleotides match TRBD1. Per germline, CDR1 SGHRS and CDR2 YFSETQ. V lost 3 bases, J lost 5 bases, and 4 bases stayed unmatched. The CDR3 has 14 amino acids. CDR3 sequence reads: CASSSTGGLYGYTF. The CDR3 region has the DNA TGCGCCAGCAGCTCGACAGGGGGCCTTTATGGCTACACCTTC.

Details on this clone: Additional DNA sequences in this sample encode the identical CDR3. The chain joins TRBV11-3 to TRBJ1-1; D is uncertain. The germline V gene encodes CDR1 SGHNT and CDR2 YENEEA. V was cut by 5 bases and J by 1 base, with 8 bases left in between. CDR3 length equals 13 residues. The CDR3 sequence is CASSPGRNTEAFF. The CDR3 DNA reads TGTGCCAGCAGCCCCGGCAGGAACACTGAAGCTTTCTTT.

The genes are TRBV7-9 and TRBJ2-2; 8 bases agree with TRBD1. This CDR3 is built from 15 residues. The germline CDR1 and CDR2 sequences are SEHNR and FQNEAQ (reference sequence). Losses at the gene ends were 5 bases for V and 4 bases for J; bases not matched to a gene: 6. CDR3 residues: CASSLRTGSTGELFF. In nucleotides, the CDR3 is TGTGCCAGCAGCCTACGGACAGGGAGCACCGGGGAGCTGTTTTTT. Variable domain in full (rest from reference TRBV7-9 and TRBJ2-2): DTGVSQNPRHKITKRGQNVTFRCDPISEHNRLYWYRQTLGQGPEFLTYFQNEAQLEKSRLLSDRFSAERPKGSFSTLEIQRTEQGDSAMYLCASSLRTGSTGELFFGEGSRLTVL.

The sample holds many counts of this clone. V usage is TRBV4-3 and J usage is TRBJ1-6; D is uncertain. This CDR3 has 13 residues. Germline CDR1 and CDR2: LGHNA and YSLEER. With 8 bases removed from V and 6 bases from J, the gap between germline ends came to 11 bases. The CDR3 sequence is CASSRDSNSPLHF. In DNA, the CDR3 is TGCGCCAGCTCTCGGGATTCTAATTCACCCCTCCACTTT.

V and J are TRBV5-5 and TRBJ2-5; a possible D gene is TRBD1 (6 bases). The CDR3 spans 14 residues. CDR1 and CDR2 from the germline V gene are SGHKS and YYEKEE (reference sequence). V lost 3 bases to trimming and J lost 0 bases, with 9 bases between them. CDR3 bases: TGTGCCAGCAGCTCCCGGGACAACCAAGAGACCCAGTACTTC. It translates to CASSSRDNQETQYF. The entire variable domain, with the rest obtained from reference TRBV5-5 and TRBJ2-5, is as follows: DAGVTQSPTHLIKTRGQQVTLRCSPISGHKSVSWYQQVLGQGPQFIFQYYEKEERGRGNFPDRFSARQFPNYSSELNVNALLLGDSALYLCASSSRDNQETQYFGPGTRLLVL.

Note on this clone: Other DNA sequences from this sample encode an identical CDR3 as well. This sequence joins TRBV5-1 and TRBJ1-4; D uncertain. Germline CDR1 reads SGHRS; CDR2 reads YFSETQ. This CDR3 contains 15 residues. The V end was cut by 0 bases, the J end by 4 bases, with 10 bases between. The CDR3 reads CASSLANSGNEKLFF. For the CDR3, the DNA is TGCGCCAGCAGCTTGGCCAACAGCGGTAATGAAAAACTGTTTTTT.

This clone is judged medium-sized. The chain uses TRBV3-1 (or the pseudogene TRBV3-2) and TRBJ2-1; the D is unclear. Germline lookup yields CDR1 LGHDT and CDR2 YNNKEL (reference sequence). The CDR3 sequence is 15 residues long. Trimming left V 0 bases short and J 1 base short, with 7 bases between. Here the CDR3 reads CASSQDVESYNEQFF. The CDR3, as DNA: TGTGCCAGCAGCCAAGACGTAGAGTCCTACAATGAGCAGTTCTTC.

V is TRBV4-1 and J is TRBJ2-1; 10 nucleotides line up with TRBD2. The ends lost 10 bases at V and 6 bases at J; junction bases unmatched: 9. CDR3 size: 14 residues. In germline, CDR1 is MGHRA, CDR2 YSYEKL. The CDR3 spells CATRELAGLNEQFF. The CDR3, as DNA: TGCGCCACCCGGGAACTAGCGGGGCTCAATGAGCAGTTCTTC.

The CDR3 DNA reads TGTGCCAGCAGAGGAACAGGGGGCTATGGCTACACCTTC. The encoded protein is CASRGTGGYGYTF. The chain recombines TRBV2 with TRBJ1-2, with 8 bases identical to TRBD1. Germline V gene sequence: CDR1 SNHLY, CDR2 FYNNEI. With 6 bases clipped from V and 4 bases from J, the junction kept 4 bases outside the gene matches. The CDR3 has 13 residues. The full variable domain, in which reference TRBV2 and TRBJ1-2 provide the parts outside the CDR3, is EPEVTQTPSHQVTQMGQEVILRCVPISNHLYFYWYRQILGQKVEFLVSFYNNEISEKSEIFDDQFSVERPDGSNFTLKIRSTKLEDSAMYFCASRGTGGYGYTFGSGTRLTVV.

This chain joins TRBV3-1 (or the pseudogene TRBV3-2) and TRBJ1-2, with D possibly matching TRBD1 (6 bases). The CDR3 runs to 17 residues. The V end lost 0 bases, the J end lost 2 bases, and 16 bases lay between the germline ends. CDR1 LGHDT and CDR2 YNNKEL come from the germline V gene (reference sequence). The CDR3 spells CASSQDRWGPWNYGYTF. CDR3 in DNA: TGTGCCAGCAGCCAAGATCGATGGGGGCCATGGAACTATGGCTACACCTTC.

This clone was seen only a few times. CDR3 coding DNA: TGTGCCAGCAGCTTAGTAGCGGGGGGTGGATACGAGCAGTACTTC. Translating it yields CASSLVAGGGYEQYF. This chain uses TRBV7-8 with TRBJ2-7; 10 bases map to TRBD2. CDR3 length: 15 residues. The V segment lost 1 base and the J segment 4 bases; nucleotides outside the gene matches: 4. The germline V gene encodes CDR1 SGHVS and CDR2 FQNEAQ.

DNA of the CDR3: TGTGCCAGCAGCTCACAGGGGGCGGGAGGCACTGAAGCTTTCTTT. It is translated as CASSSQGAGGTEAFF. V is TRBV5-4 and J is TRBJ1-1; TRBD1 aligns across 9 bases. The CDR3 consists of 15 residues. V was pared by 3 bases and J by 4 bases, with 7 bases of the junction left unmatched. From germline, CDR1 is SGHNT and CDR2 YYREEE (reference sequence).

V gene TRBV15 combines with J gene TRBJ1-2; the match to TRBD1 covers 9 bases. The CDR3 contains 14 residues. Per germline, CDR1 LNHNV and CDR2 YYDKDF (reference sequence). V was clipped by 0 bases and J by 5 bases; unmatched bases: 1. This chain's CDR3 is CATSRDGTGYGYTF. The DNA of the CDR3 is TGTGCCACCAGCAGAGACGGGACAGGGTATGGCTACACCTTC.